Listed here are 19 T cell receptor beta chains from one sample, sequenced in a study of CD8 T cells in ankylosing spondylitis. Using its own MiXCR run on the 5' RACE reads, TCRdb lists one record per CDR3 protein. This table holds about 160,000 distinct CDR3 sequences, roughly 18% found once. The sequenced sample consisted of blood, either unsorted or a sorted T cell fraction (not recorded which). These receptors originate from a male donor with ankylosing spondylitis or in good health (not recorded which).

This clonotype was counted ten times or more. This chain links TRBV12-3 or TRBV12-4 with TRBJ1-2; 8 nucleotides match TRBD1. The CDR3 has 14 residues. V trimming: 3 bases; J trimming: 7 bases; junction bases outside the gene matches: 7. The CDR3 DNA sequence: TGTGCCAGCAGTTTCGCCGGGACAGGTAGTGGCTACACCTTC. Its translation is CASSFAGTGSGYTF.

This clonotype was detected a few times. J is TRBJ1-1 and V is TRBV30; D is ambiguous. Germline V gene lookup returns CDR1 GTSNPN and CDR2 SVGIG (reference sequence). The CDR3 has 11 residues. The V gene lost 4 bases and the J gene lost 6 bases, with 9 bases spanning the gap. CDR3 residues: CAWKSRSEAFF. In nucleotides, the CDR3 is TGTGCCTGGAAATCCAGGTCTGAAGCTTTCTTT.

This clonotype showed up just a few times. The CDR3 loop is CSARDPVTGELFF. The CDR3 DNA sequence: TGCAGTGCTAGAGATCCGGTAACCGGGGAGCTGTTTTTT. The gene calls are TRBV20-1 and TRBJ2-2, with D hard to call. The length of the CDR3 is 13 residues. Trimming shortened V by 0 bases and J by 5 bases, and 7 bases separated the two germline ends. Per the germline V gene, CDR1 is DFQATT and CDR2 is SNEGSKA (reference sequence).

In this sample, this clonotype turned up many times. The J gene is TRBJ2-2, the V gene TRBV10-3, with D tentatively TRBD2 (5 bases). This CDR3 spans 15 amino acids. CDR1 is ENHRY and CDR2 is SYGVKD in the germline V gene. Trimming shortened V by 0 bases and J by 4 bases, and 9 bases separated the two germline ends. The CDR3 nucleotides read TGTGCCATCAGTGAGTCAGGAGGCGGCACCGGGGAGCTGTTTTTT. Translation: CAISESGGGTGELFF.

This clonotype was recorded at least ten times. This chain joins TRBV28 and TRBJ2-1, with D tentatively TRBD2 (6 bases). Germline assignment: CDR1 MDHEN and CDR2 SYDVKM. The ends were cut back, 6 bases at V and 3 bases at J, with 21 bases in the middle. The CDR3 runs 17 residues. The CDR3 is CASSSNGEAVIYNEQFF. CDR3 sequence (DNA): TGTGCCAGCAGCTCCAACGGGGAGGCAGTTATCTACAATGAGCAGTTCTTC.

The table lists this clonotype with a few counts. The chain links TRBV6-5 to TRBJ2-7; 13 bases agree with TRBD2. V was clipped by 1 base and J by 7 bases; unmatched bases: 13. The germline V gene encodes CDR1 MNHEY and CDR2 SVGAGI. The CDR3 contains 18 residues. CDR3 sequence: CASSYYLRTSGRAGEQYF. The CDR3 DNA follows: TGTGCCAGCAGTTACTACCTCAGGACTAGCGGGAGAGCGGGTGAGCAGTACTTC.

This clonotype appeared many times. The rearrangement joins TRBV10-2 to TRBJ2-3; TRBD2 matches at 7 bases. Germline CDR1 WSHSY, CDR2 SAAADI. The CDR3 extends over 16 amino acids. Trimming cost V 6 bases and J 0 bases; bases outside gene matches: 9. CDR3 loop: CASSRVAGESTDTQYF. CDR3 nucleotide sequence: TGCGCCAGCAGCCGAGTGGCGGGAGAGAGCACAGATACGCAGTATTTT.

This clonotype was recorded a few times. The chain links TRBV7-2 to TRBJ2-3, with 7 bases identical to TRBD2. The trim removed 1 base at V and 3 bases at J, leaving 7 bases unmatched. CDR3 length: 16 residues. Germline lookup yields CDR1 SGHTA and CDR2 FQGNSA. CDR3 in amino acids: CASSLGGGGGTDTQYF. Here the CDR3 DNA reads TGTGCCAGCAGCTTAGGCGGCGGGGGAGGGACAGATACGCAGTATTTT.

This clonotype was observed a handful of times. The chain is built from TRBV27 and TRBJ2-4; no reliable D call. The CDR3 totals 16 residues. CDR1 and CDR2 from the germline V gene are MNHEY and SMNVEV (reference sequence). V lost 5 bases to trimming and J lost 1 base, with 15 bases between them. The CDR3 DNA follows: TGTGCCAGCAGTCCCCAACCTCAAGGCGCCAAAAACATTCAGTACTTC. It translates to CASSPQPQGAKNIQYF.

The table lists this clonotype with many counts. The chain carries TRBV12-3 or TRBV12-4 and TRBJ2-1; 13 nucleotides agree with TRBD2. The J segment lost 1 base and the V segment lost 5 bases, leaving 8 bases of the junction unmatched. CDR3 length: 18 amino acids. CDR3 region: CASSPGLAGFQSYNEQFF. The CDR3, as DNA: TGTGCCAGCAGTCCGGGACTAGCGGGATTTCAATCCTACAATGAGCAGTTCTTC.

This rearrangement joins TRBV3-1 to TRBJ2-7; D ambiguous. The CDR3 runs 14 residues. Germline V lookup: CDR1 LGHDT, CDR2 YNNKEL (reference sequence). Trimming removed 1 base at V and 0 bases at J, with 7 bases between. CDR3: CASSQVWGSYEQYF. CDR3 in DNA: TGTGCCAGCAGCCAAGTGTGGGGCTCCTACGAGCAGTACTTC.

This clonotype has a handful of counts. The chain is built from TRBV9 and TRBJ2-3; TRBD2 matches 8 bases. CDR3 length equals 15 residues. Looked up from germline, CDR1 is SGDLS and CDR2 is YYNGEE. V shed 1 base, J shed 4 bases, and the junction held 5 bases outside the gene matches. In DNA form, the CDR3 reads TGTGCCAGCAGCGTATCGACGGGAGGGGCAGATACGCAGTATTTT. Translating it yields CASSVSTGGADTQYF.

V and J are TRBV5-4 and TRBJ2-7; D remains unclear. CDR1 SGHNT and CDR2 YYREEE come from the germline V gene (reference sequence). This CDR3 has 15 residues. The V end was cut by 1 base, the J end by 0 bases, with 11 bases between. The CDR3 protein is CASSLLRKSSYEQYF. The CDR3 nucleotides are TGTGCCAGCAGCTTGTTGCGGAAAAGCTCCTACGAGCAGTACTTC.

This clonotype was found a few times. This sequence joins TRBV7-6 and TRBJ2-3; 7 positions match TRBD2. The length of the CDR3 is 16 residues. Germline values: CDR1 SGHVS, CDR2 FNYEAQ. The V gene end was trimmed by 5 bases and the J gene end by 0 bases; junction bases not matched to a gene: 8. CDR3 in amino acids: CASSGRTSASTDTQYF. Here the CDR3 DNA reads TGTGCCAGCAGCGGACGAACTAGCGCCAGCACAGATACGCAGTATTTT.

This clonotype is a singleton in its sample. The chain links TRBV28 to TRBJ2-7, with TRBD1 matching 8 bases. The length of the CDR3 is 15 residues. CDR1 and CDR2 (germline): MDHEN, SYDVKM. V shed 4 bases and J 0 bases; nucleotides not matched to a gene: 5. CDR3 in DNA: TGTGCCAGCAGTTCCCGGACAGGGAGCTCCTACGAGCAGTACTTC. The encoded protein is CASSSRTGSSYEQYF.

In this sample, this clonotype turned up many times. V is TRBV20-1 and J is TRBJ2-7; tentatively, D is TRBD2 (6 bases). The V and J ends lost 3 bases and 1 base respectively, with 16 bases between them. The CDR3 contains 15 residues. Germline CDR1 reads DFQATT; CDR2 reads SNEGSKA (reference sequence). The DNA for the CDR3 is TGCAGTGCTAGGGCCGGGACTTATATATCCTACGAGCAGTACTTC. This gives the protein CSARAGTYISYEQYF.

As for this clonotype: The junction departs from the called germline gene at one end, perhaps through a read error. The gene calls are TRBV20-1 and TRBJ2-1, with 14 bases that match TRBD2. The CDR3 length is 17 residues. Germline lookup yields CDR1 DFQATT and CDR2 SNEGSKA (reference sequence). The CDR3 bases are TGCTGTGCTAGAGATTCCGGGACTAGCGGGAGTCTTGATGAGCAGTTCTTC. It translates to CCARDSGTSGSLDEQFF.

The chain is built from TRBV7-2 and TRBJ1-1; 7 bases line up with TRBD1. From germline, CDR1 is SGHTA and CDR2 FQGNSA. This CDR3 is built from 13 residues. J was trimmed by 6 bases and V by 10 bases; bases with no gene match: 11. The CDR3 here is CAIRGGMAPEAFF. The CDR3 DNA reads TGTGCCATTAGAGGGGGCATGGCCCCTGAAGCTTTCTTT.

The rearrangement joins TRBV5-1 to TRBJ2-7, with 7 positions matching TRBD1. This CDR3 contains 16 residues. Germline V gives CDR1 SGHRS, CDR2 YFSETQ. Trimming cost V 0 bases and J 3 bases; bases outside gene matches: 9. The CDR3 nucleotides read TGCGCCAGCAGCTTGGACCACAGGGGAACACGCTACGAGCAGTACTTC. Its protein product is CASSLDHRGTRYEQYF.